The present T cell receptor (beta chain) was sequenced within a study of PD-1 and CTLA-4 blockade in melanoma. The data were produced by immunoSEQ multiplex PCR, yet TCRdb's version contains in-frame clones alone and is incomplete. This sample has tens of thousands of clones; approximately 90% occur once, and the top ten carry approximately 8%. Germline lookup yields CDR1 MNHEY and CDR2 SVGEGT. CDR3 length: 14 residues. Trimming removed 4 bases at V and 0 bases at J, with 10 bases between. Sequencing was performed on CD8+ T cells from peripheral blood, taken from a patient given anti-PD-1 treatment. The chain has TRBV6-2 or TRBV6-3 and TRBJ2-7, with D uncertain. This receptor was taken from a human donor with melanoma. This CDR3 reads CASSLNPSSYEQYF. CDR3 DNA sequence: TGTGCCAGCAGTTTGAACCCCAGCTCCTACGAGCAGTACTTC.